These 28 T cell receptor beta chains came from one sample sequenced in a study of monozygotic twins with inflammatory bowel disease. TCRdb derives one entry per CDR3 protein from the 5' RACE reads, leaving out DNA. Here the sample table reports roughly 330,000 distinct CDR3 sequences. Material: blood. These receptor sequences come from a human donor with ulcerative colitis or Crohn's disease, or a healthy co-twin of an affected twin (not recorded which).

This chain connects TRBV20-1 to TRBJ2-2; there is no DNA to check the TCRdb D call of TRBD1. CDR3 length: 14 residues. Germline V gene lookup returns CDR1 DFQATT and CDR2 SNEGSKA (reference sequence). The CDR3 loop is CSARRQGASGELFF.

J is TRBJ2-1 and V is TRBV28; TCRdb outputs TRBD2, but without DNA this stays unchecked. Germline V gene sequence: CDR1 MDHEN, CDR2 SYDVKM. CDR3 length: 13 residues. CDR3 sequence reads: CASGGVLYNEQFF.

CDR3 region: CASNDHFDRANTEAFF. The chain is built from TRBV28 and TRBJ1-1; TCRdb's D gene call, TRBD1, goes unchecked for lack of DNA. The V gene's germline CDR1 is MDHEN and CDR2 SYDVKM. CDR3 length: 16 residues.

This chain joins TRBV10-1 and TRBJ2-1; checking the TCRdb D call of TRBD1 is not possible without DNA. This CDR3 contains 15 residues. From germline, CDR1 is WNHNN and CDR2 SYGVQD (reference sequence). The chain's CDR3 is CASSAREDRGNEQFF.

The V call is TRBV6-2 or TRBV6-3, the J call TRBJ1-1. The CDR3 totals 13 residues. CDR1 is MNHEY and CDR2 is SVGEGT in the germline V gene. The CDR3 region is CASSDQGLAEAFF.

The genes are TRBV6-1 and TRBJ2-1. The CDR3 extends over 12 amino acids. The germline CDR1 and CDR2 sequences are MNHNS and SASEGT. The CDR3 loop reads CASSVYYNEQFF.

CDR3 sequence: CASSLGTTLSYEQYF. V usage is TRBV5-1 and J usage is TRBJ2-7; TCRdb's assignment of TRBD2 cannot be checked, as there is no DNA. Germline CDR1 is SGHRS and CDR2 is YFSETQ. This CDR3 region has 15 residues.

The rearrangement links TRBV7-8 to TRBJ2-5; the TRBD2 assignment by TCRdb is unverifiable without DNA. Germline-derived CDR1 and CDR2 are SGHVS and FQNEAQ. This CDR3 has 15 residues. The CDR3: CASSRARGDQETQYF.

The chain recombines TRBV7-2 with TRBJ2-1; TCRdb gives TRBD1 as the D gene, but with no DNA this cannot be confirmed. Germline CDR1 SGHTA, CDR2 FQGNSA. The CDR3 is 15 residues long. The CDR3 here is CASSLERGVYNEQFF.

The genes are TRBV28 and TRBJ1-5; TCRdb proposes TRBD1, but this gene call is untestable without DNA. The germline CDR1 and CDR2 sequences are MDHEN and SYDVKM. The CDR3 runs to 15 residues. Here the CDR3 reads CASSRPGQGGQPQHF.

This rearrangement joins TRBV12-3 or TRBV12-4 to TRBJ1-2; TCRdb proposes TRBD1, but this gene call is untestable without DNA. This CDR3 is 14 amino acids long. CDR3 protein: CASRPTGGRLLLTF.

The chain couples TRBV5-1 to TRBJ2-3; TCRdb picks TRBD1, but there is no DNA to check that call. CDR3 length: 15 residues. CDR1 and CDR2 (germline): SGHRS, YFSETQ. The CDR3 region is CASSQDGGSTDTQYF.

The J gene is TRBJ2-3, the V gene TRBV5-6; TCRdb proposes TRBD1, but this gene call is untestable without DNA. The CDR3 consists of 16 residues. Per the germline V gene, CDR1 is SGHDT and CDR2 is YYEEEE. CDR3: CASSWGTGNFPDTQYF.

The rearrangement joins TRBV7-8 to TRBJ1-6; the D call from TCRdb, TRBD1, cannot be confirmed without DNA. Germline lookup yields CDR1 SGHVS and CDR2 FQNEAQ. The CDR3 has 15 amino acids. The CDR3 loop is CASSYPQGFNSPLHF.

The chain couples TRBV20-1 to TRBJ2-2. The germline V gene has CDR1 DFQATT and CDR2 SNEGSKA (reference sequence). CDR3 length equals 13 residues. This CDR3 reads CSASAMNTGELFF.

This chain links TRBV7-8 with TRBJ2-7; as DNA is missing, the TRBD2 call by TCRdb cannot be tested. Germline CDR1 is SGHVS and CDR2 is FQNEAQ. The CDR3 covers 17 residues. The CDR3 sequence is CASSFGLAGGASFEQYF.

CDR3 amino acids: CASSPTSATTQYF. This chain links TRBV7-9 with TRBJ2-3; TCRdb selects TRBD2, and the lack of DNA leaves this call unchecked. CDR1 is SEHNR, CDR2 FQNEAQ, per germline (reference sequence). The CDR3 contains 13 residues.

The chain's CDR3 is CSVDSGGTDTQYF. The chain couples TRBV29-1 to TRBJ2-3; TCRdb lists TRBD2, though no DNA is available to test this call. The CDR3 has 13 residues. Germline V lookup: CDR1 SQVTM, CDR2 ANQGSEA.

This sequence joins TRBV10-3 and TRBJ2-5. Germline values: CDR1 ENHRY, CDR2 SYGVKD. CDR3 length: 14 residues. The CDR3 sequence is CAISDPQNQETQYF.

The J gene is TRBJ1-2, the V gene TRBV10-3; TCRdb proposes TRBD1, but this gene call is untestable without DNA. The CDR3 covers 15 residues. CDR1 is ENHRY, CDR2 SYGVKD, per germline. This CDR3 is CAISDGGKGQPGYTF.

This sequence joins TRBV20-1 and TRBJ2-1; lacking DNA, the TRBD1 call made by TCRdb goes unchecked. CDR3 length equals 18 residues. Germline values: CDR1 DFQATT, CDR2 SNEGSKA (reference sequence). CDR3 loop: CSAQKTTLGTGGLDEQFF.

This chain uses TRBV29-1 with TRBJ1-2; the TCRdb D gene call, TRBD1, has no DNA to confirm it. This CDR3 spans 19 amino acids. Germline-derived CDR1 and CDR2 are SQVTM and ANQGSEA. This CDR3 is CSVPRGFAGGSSVNYGYTF.

CDR3 sequence reads: CASSLTSPTGELFF. V usage is TRBV5-1 and J usage is TRBJ2-2; without DNA, the TCRdb call of TRBD2 cannot be checked. In germline, CDR1 is SGHRS, CDR2 YFSETQ. The CDR3 spans 14 residues.

The chain links TRBV12-3 or TRBV12-4 to TRBJ1-1. The CDR3 runs 11 residues. CDR3 sequence reads: CASSGNTEAFF.

The chain recombines TRBV5-1 with TRBJ2-7. This CDR3 is 15 amino acids long. The V gene's germline CDR1 is SGHRS and CDR2 YFSETQ. CDR3 amino acids: CASSLGGQDSYEQYF.

This rearrangement joins TRBV19 to TRBJ2-2; absent DNA, TCRdb's TRBD2 call cannot be checked. The CDR3 length is 16 residues. The V gene's germline CDR1 is LNHDA and CDR2 SQIVND (reference sequence). The CDR3 loop is CASSPRDGPDTGELFF.

The CDR3 loop is CASRGVEGRYGYTF. The chain links TRBV6-2 or TRBV6-3 to TRBJ1-2. CDR1 is MNHEY and CDR2 is SVGEGT in the germline V gene. The CDR3 runs to 14 residues.

The V gene is TRBV4-3, the J gene TRBJ2-7; TCRdb calls TRBD1, which cannot be checked without DNA. The CDR3 runs 15 residues. Per the germline V gene, CDR1 is LGHNA and CDR2 is YSLEER. This CDR3 is CASSQEGQEPYEQYF.